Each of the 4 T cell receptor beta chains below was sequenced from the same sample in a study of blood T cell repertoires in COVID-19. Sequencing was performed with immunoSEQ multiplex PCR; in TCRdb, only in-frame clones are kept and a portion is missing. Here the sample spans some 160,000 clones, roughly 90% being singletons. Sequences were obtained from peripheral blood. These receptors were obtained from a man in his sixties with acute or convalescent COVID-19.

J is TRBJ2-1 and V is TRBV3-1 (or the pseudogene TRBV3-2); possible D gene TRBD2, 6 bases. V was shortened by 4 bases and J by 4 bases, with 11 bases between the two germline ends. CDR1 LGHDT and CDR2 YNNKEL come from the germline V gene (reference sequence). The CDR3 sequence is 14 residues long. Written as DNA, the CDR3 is TGTGCCAGCAGCCCGGGACTCCTATACAATGAGCAGTTCTTC. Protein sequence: CASSPGLLYNEQFF.

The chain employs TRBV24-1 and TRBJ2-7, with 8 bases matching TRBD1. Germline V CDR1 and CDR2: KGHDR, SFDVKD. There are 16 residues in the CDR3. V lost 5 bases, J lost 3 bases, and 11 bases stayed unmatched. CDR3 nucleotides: TGTGCCACCAGTGCCCCTGACAGGGGTGGGAGCTACGAGCAGTACTTC. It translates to CATSAPDRGGSYEQYF.

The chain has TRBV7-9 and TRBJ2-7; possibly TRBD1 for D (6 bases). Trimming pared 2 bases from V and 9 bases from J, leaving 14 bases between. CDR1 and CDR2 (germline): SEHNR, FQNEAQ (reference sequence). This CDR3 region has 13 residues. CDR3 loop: CASSLSGRGGQYF. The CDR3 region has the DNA TGTGCCAGCAGCTTAAGCGGCAGGGGTGGGCAGTACTTC.

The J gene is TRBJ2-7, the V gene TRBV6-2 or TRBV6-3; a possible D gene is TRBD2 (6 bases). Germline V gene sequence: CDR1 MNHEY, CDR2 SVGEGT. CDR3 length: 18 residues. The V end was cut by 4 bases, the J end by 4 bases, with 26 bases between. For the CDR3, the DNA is TGTGCCAGCAGTTCCCTACCGCCCCGGGACTCCGACTTATACGAGCAGTACTTC. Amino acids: CASSSLPPRDSDLYEQYF.